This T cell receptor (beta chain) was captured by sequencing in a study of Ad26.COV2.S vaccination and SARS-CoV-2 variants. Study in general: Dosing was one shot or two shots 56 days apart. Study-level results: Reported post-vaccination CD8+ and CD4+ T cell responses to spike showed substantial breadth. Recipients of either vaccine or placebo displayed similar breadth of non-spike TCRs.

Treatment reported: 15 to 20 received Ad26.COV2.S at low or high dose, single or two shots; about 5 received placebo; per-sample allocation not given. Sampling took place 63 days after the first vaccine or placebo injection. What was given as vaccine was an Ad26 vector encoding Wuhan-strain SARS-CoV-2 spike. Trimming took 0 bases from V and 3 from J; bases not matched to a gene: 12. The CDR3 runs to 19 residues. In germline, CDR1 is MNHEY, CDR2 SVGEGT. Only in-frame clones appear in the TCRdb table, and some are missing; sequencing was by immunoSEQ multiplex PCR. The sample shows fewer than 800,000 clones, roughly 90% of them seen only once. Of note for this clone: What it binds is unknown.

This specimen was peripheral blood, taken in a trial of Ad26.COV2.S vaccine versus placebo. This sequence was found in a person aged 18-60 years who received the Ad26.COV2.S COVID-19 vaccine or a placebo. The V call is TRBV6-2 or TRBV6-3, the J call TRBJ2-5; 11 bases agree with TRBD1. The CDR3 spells CASSYSMFSDRGHEETQYF. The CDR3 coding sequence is TGTGCCAGCAGTTACTCGATGTTCTCGGACAGGGGGCATGAAGAGACCCAGTACTTC.